The 24 T cell receptor beta chains listed next were all sequenced from one sample in a study of response to subunit inactivated influenza vaccine. In TCRdb, the RT-PCR reads were re-called with MiXCR into one record per CDR3 protein. The table records approximately 500,000 distinct CDR3 sequences, 14% of them present only once. This specimen consisted of PBMCs from blood, obtained about 12 days after vaccination. The receptors here all came from a man aged 50 to 59 who received an inactivated influenza vaccine.

The chain links TRBV20-1 to TRBJ2-1, with 10 nucleotides matching TRBD2. J gave up 2 bases and V 0 bases, and 7 bases lay outside the gene matches. Per germline, CDR1 DFQATT and CDR2 SNEGSKA (reference sequence). The CDR3 is 17 amino acids. The chain's CDR3 is CSARDVPAGGTYNEQFF. Here the CDR3 DNA reads TGCAGTGCTAGAGATGTGCCAGCGGGGGGGACCTACAATGAGCAGTTCTTC.

The rearrangement links TRBV12-1 to TRBJ2-3; the table's D call TRBD1 went unverified against the DNA. TRBV12-1 is shown as a pseudogene. This CDR3 is built from 14 residues. CDR3 sequence reads: CARFPGGRTDTQYF. CDR3 bases: TGTGCCAGATTCCCGGGAGGGAGGACAGATACGCAGTATTTT.

The chain is built from TRBV27 and TRBJ2-7; 8 bases agree with TRBD2. Germline-derived CDR1 and CDR2 are MNHEY and SMNVEV (reference sequence). The CDR3 runs 14 residues. V lost 6 bases, J lost 6 bases, and 10 bases stayed unmatched. This CDR3 is CASRLPGLGGEQYF. CDR3 in DNA: TGTGCCAGCAGGCTACCGGGACTAGGAGGCGAGCAGTACTTC.

The genes are TRBV7-2 and TRBJ1-4; possible D gene TRBD1, 6 bases. Germline assignment: CDR1 SGHTA and CDR2 FQGNSA. V shed 5 bases and J shed 5 bases, with 15 bases lying between them. This CDR3 is 15 amino acids long. The CDR3 loop reads CASSRGAQGNEKLFF. The CDR3, as DNA: TGTGCCAGCAGCCGAGGGGCCCAGGGGAATGAAAAACTGTTTTTT.

This clonotype was seen a few times. The chain combines TRBV6-2 or TRBV6-3 with TRBJ2-1, with a tentative D call TRBD2 (6 bases). From germline, CDR1 is MNHEY and CDR2 SVGEGT. Trimming took 10 bases from V and 6 from J, leaving 13 bases between them. The CDR3 sequence is 12 residues long. CDR3 coding DNA: TGTGCCACCAGGGACTTCTCCAATGAGCAGTTCTTC. Its translation: CATRDFSNEQFF.

The V call is TRBV3-1, the J call TRBJ2-3, with TRBD2 matching over 12 bases. Unmatched junction bases numbered 6, after V lost 6 bases and J lost 2 bases. The V gene's germline CDR1 is LGHDT and CDR2 YNNKEL (reference sequence). CDR3 length equals 16 residues. The CDR3 protein is CASSQLAGGHTDTQYF. The CDR3 DNA is TGTGCCAGCAGTCAGCTAGCGGGGGGGCACACAGATACGCAGTATTTT.

Ten or more counts support this clonotype. The chain combines TRBV10-3 with TRBJ1-2, with 8 bases aligning to TRBD1. This CDR3 is built from 14 residues. CDR1 is ENHRY, CDR2 SYGVKD, per germline. V was pared by 3 bases and J by 2 bases, with 2 bases of the junction left unmatched. The CDR3 region has the DNA TGTGCCATCAGTGAACAGGGGGTCAACTATGGCTACACCTTC. Translated: CAISEQGVNYGYTF.

A word on this clonotype: Given the absence of the conserved phenylalanine or tryptophan at the CDR3 end, a read error is likely. The limits of the CDR3 on the DNA are not certain, so only TCRdb's listed CDR3 is given. The chain couples TRBV10-1 to TRBJ2-4; no DNA check was done on the table's D call, TRBD2. Germline V lookup: CDR1 WNHNN, CDR2 SYGVQD (reference sequence). Counting both end residues, the CDR3 totals 12 amino acids. The CDR3 reads CASPKNPTRLTL.

The chain is built from TRBV28 and TRBJ1-2, with TRBD1 matching 9 bases. Germline V gene sequence: CDR1 MDHEN, CDR2 SYDVKM. Trimming at V came to 5 bases and at J to 4 bases, leaving 8 bases not matched to a gene. This CDR3 region has 15 residues. The CDR3 DNA reads as TGTGCCAGCAGTATAAGGGACAGGGATGTCTATGGCTACACCTTC. It specifies CASSIRDRDVYGYTF.

This clonotype was counted only a few times. This sequence joins TRBV6-5 and TRBJ2-3; D ambiguous. Germline V gives CDR1 MNHEY, CDR2 SVGAGI. Trimming cost V 0 bases and J 0 bases, with 7 bases left between them. CDR3 length: 15 residues. This CDR3 reads CASSYSGSSTDTQYF. The CDR3 nucleotides are TGTGCCAGCAGTTACTCGGGCTCAAGCACAGATACGCAGTATTTT.

This clonotype was detected only a few times. The gene calls are TRBV4-2 and TRBJ2-3; tentatively, D is TRBD1 or TRBD2 (6 bases each). V lost 4 bases and J 5 bases, leaving 16 bases between the germline ends. Per the germline V gene, CDR1 is LGHNA and CDR2 is YNFKEQ. The CDR3 has 15 amino acids. The CDR3 region has the DNA TGTGCCAGCAGCCCCGGGACTTTCAGGGGAGATACGCAGTATTTT. It specifies CASSPGTFRGDTQYF.

J is TRBJ2-3 and V is TRBV20-1; 12 nucleotides line up with TRBD2. Losses at the gene ends were 2 bases for V and 4 bases for J; bases not matched to a gene: 7. Per germline, CDR1 DFQATT and CDR2 SNEGSKA (reference sequence). This CDR3 region has 16 residues. In DNA form, the CDR3 reads TGCAGTGCTAGACCACTAGCGGGAGGTTCAGCAGATACGCAGTATTTT. This codes for CSARPLAGGSADTQYF.

This clonotype was counted a few times. The V and J genes are TRBV28 and TRBJ1-3; D gene uncertain. V shed 6 bases and J shed 0 bases, with 12 bases lying between them. CDR3 size: 15 residues. Germline values: CDR1 MDHEN, CDR2 SYDVKM. Here the CDR3 reads CASRLDLSSGNTIYF. In DNA, the CDR3 is TGTGCCAGCAGGTTGGACCTTAGCTCTGGAAACACCATATATTTT.

V gene TRBV4-1 combines with J gene TRBJ2-7; TRBD2 aligns across 14 bases. Germline V CDR1 and CDR2: MGHRA, YSYEKL. V dropped 3 bases and J dropped 5; count of bases not matched to a gene: 3. The CDR3 totals 15 residues. The CDR3 DNA sequence: TGCGCCAGCAGCCAGGTGGGACTAGCGGGAGACGAGCAGTACTTC. Translating gives CASSQVGLAGDEQYF.

The V call is TRBV3-1, the J call TRBJ2-1, with 7 bases aligning to TRBD2. Germline V gene data show CDR1 as LGHDT and CDR2 as YNNKEL (reference sequence). The CDR3 is 15 amino acids. With V trimmed by 1 base and J by 4 bases, 4 bases remained unmatched. CDR3 sequence (DNA): TGTGCCAGCAGCCAAGTTCAAGCGGGGTACAATGAGCAGTTCTTC. As protein: CASSQVQAGYNEQFF.

This chain joins TRBV7-9 and TRBJ1-2; D not certain. CDR3 length: 12 amino acids. V was trimmed by 4 bases and J by 6 bases, leaving 9 bases between them. Germline V gene sequence: CDR1 SEHNR, CDR2 FQNEAQ (reference sequence). CDR3 coding DNA: TGTGCCAGCAGCTCCGCGTACGATGGCTACACCTTC. Its translation: CASSSAYDGYTF.

This clonotype has only a few counts. CDR3 region: CASTTQGLGYTEAFF. CDR3 coding DNA: TGTGCCAGCACCACGCAAGGGCTGGGTTACACTGAAGCTTTCTTT. The chain is built from TRBV6-2 or TRBV6-3 and TRBJ1-1; D gene unclear. V shed 7 bases and J shed 3 bases, with 18 bases lying between them. The V gene's germline CDR1 is MNHEY and CDR2 SVGEGT. The CDR3 totals 15 residues.

The rearrangement joins TRBV7-9 to TRBJ2-5; 8 nucleotides align to TRBD1. Germline assignment: CDR1 SEHNR and CDR2 FQNEAQ (reference sequence). CDR3 length: 13 amino acids. The CDR3 sequence: CAIDRGYQETQYF. The CDR3 DNA is TGTGCTATCGACAGGGGATATCAAGAGACCCAGTACTTC.

V and J are TRBV6-1 and TRBJ1-4; 7 nucleotides agree with TRBD1. CDR1 MNHNS and CDR2 SASEGT come from the germline V gene. The CDR3 is made up of 14 amino acids. V shed 5 bases and J 4 bases; nucleotides not matched to a gene: 4. The CDR3 region has the DNA TGTGCCAGCAGTAGACAGGGAGGTAATGAAAAACTGTTTTTT. It is translated as CASSRQGGNEKLFF.

V gene TRBV5-1 combines with J gene TRBJ1-1; D remains ambiguous. Germline loops: CDR1 SGHRS, CDR2 YFSETQ. This CDR3 has 15 amino acids. V lost 0 bases to trimming and J lost 1 base, with 10 bases between them. The CDR3 DNA reads TGCGCCAGCAGCTTGGACGGAGTTTCGAACACTGAAGCTTTCTTT. It is translated as CASSLDGVSNTEAFF.

The chain couples TRBV14 to TRBJ1-4, with D possibly TRBD1 on 6 matching bases. CDR1 is SGHDN and CDR2 is FVKESK in the germline V gene. Trimming pared 2 bases from V and 7 bases from J, leaving 14 bases between. This CDR3 spans 15 amino acids. CDR3 residues: CASSQFAGDLEKLFF. The DNA of the CDR3 is TGTGCCAGCAGCCAATTCGCAGGGGATCTTGAAAAACTGTTTTTT.

The V and J genes are TRBV14 and TRBJ1-2; no reliable D call. This CDR3 has 14 residues. Germline V gene lookup returns CDR1 SGHDN and CDR2 FVKESK. V was trimmed by 2 bases and J by 7 bases, leaving 14 bases between them. In DNA, the CDR3 is TGTGCCAGCAGCCAACAGGCGGGAAGAACTGGCTACACCTTC. Translated: CASSQQAGRTGYTF.

This chain uses TRBV20-1 with TRBJ1-4; D perhaps matches TRBD1 (6 bases). Trimming removed 5 bases from V and 9 bases from J, with 16 bases in between. Germline V gives CDR1 DFQATT, CDR2 SNEGSKA (reference sequence). CDR3 size: 13 residues. The DNA of the CDR3 is TGCAGTGCTCCGATCGATACAGGGCAAAAACTGTTTTTT. This codes for CSAPIDTGQKLFF.

V is TRBV6-1 and J is TRBJ2-5; 9 nucleotides line up with TRBD1. Germline lookup yields CDR1 MNHNS and CDR2 SASEGT. This CDR3 comprises 15 residues. J was trimmed by 2 bases and V by 5 bases; bases with no gene match: 6. The chain's CDR3 is CASSRTGGLQETQYF. The CDR3 bases are TGTGCCAGCAGTCGTACAGGGGGCCTTCAAGAGACCCAGTACTTC.